This T cell receptor (beta chain) derives from a study of cytomegalovirus exposure and HLA in healthy donors (dated by TCRdb to about 2017). With respect to the entire study: According to an earlier analysis of a few hundred of the donors, about 180 million T cells yielded 117 million unique TCR beta sequences and about 280 Gb of sequence data. Roughly 300 gigabases of sequencing data and tens of millions of unique TCR sequences were included in an early release covering 550 to 650 HLA-typed donors. Of the 300 to 450 genotyped donors, around 81% fell in the genetic ancestry cluster associated with self-reported Caucasian donors. The aim of the study was to test whether cataloging public T cell receptors could identify signatures of past pathogen exposure. The study used immunosequencing to profile the T cell repertoires of hundreds of subjects and linked those repertoires to cytomegalovirus serostatus. In addition to the first cohort of hundreds of subjects, a separate validation cohort of 130 or so different subjects was used. To predict cytomegalovirus infection status, the study combined high-throughput TCR immunosequencing, statistical association of individual TCRs with disease status, and machine learning. In a later analysis, previously published TCR beta repertoires from some 640 donors were re-analyzed and high-resolution HLA genotyping was added so that TCR occurrence patterns could be studied. Rather than using new phenotypic data, the later analysis identified candidate immune exposures from TCR beta sequences and from how often those sequences occurred across donors. To decide whether each TCR beta V gene segment behaved as functional or pseudogenic, an earlier analysis of over 500 of the donors relied on high-throughput TCR beta sequencing. Donor age, sex, ethnicity and CMV serostatus were collected together with the repertoire data. A later genetic analysis used genome-wide SNP genotypes for about 65% of the 666 donors, treating that subset as a discovery cohort. All discovery cohort repertoires had been generated on a single sequencing platform. HLA typing covered class I and class II loci at four-digit resolution. Typing coverage differed by locus: A, B, C, DRB1 and DQB1 were typed in roughly 629-630 donors, DQA1 in roughly 500, DPA1 in nearly 610, and DPB1 in approximately 450. Four or five DR-DQ haplotypes were handled as single units for association and clustering, since linkage in the cohort was strong. Across around 400 genotyped donors of the cohort, an average of about 250,000 unique TCR beta nucleotide sequences per donor were sequenced, and 15% to 20% of those sequences were non-productive. What the research found in general, with its limitations: A further reported finding was that TCR beta sequences accurately predicted the HLA-A and HLA-B alleles for most subjects in the first cohort. The study gave a list of 150 to 200 TCR beta chains associated with cytomegalovirus. Most CMV-associated TCR beta chains appeared to be HLA-restricted in a later analysis, and the HLA associations seemed to be driven largely by CMV exposure. A later analysis found that HLA-associated TCR beta chains were more clonally expanded and had lower generation probabilities than equally common non-associated chains. A later genetic analysis reported fewer N-insertions in productive TCRs among donors in an Asian-associated ancestry cluster than the approximately 670-donor mean. An earlier analysis of 450 to 750 of the donors showed that most TCR beta V segments appeared in productive rearrangements either about 87% or about 30% of the time, which broadly matched IMGT annotations. Roughly uniform sequencing depth across donors was assumed in presence/absence analyses, although this assumption may not hold. Several of the top co-occurrence clusters appeared to be linked to parvovirus B19, influenza, CMV and Epstein-Barr virus, according to a later analysis. Across donors, most TCR sequences were observed very rarely, whereas some public TCRs were present in many individuals. A cluster of highly shared sequence variants was judged likely to be a technical artifact of the sequencing pipeline. For the cohort, immune exposure information was limited to CMV serostatus. Some IMGT-functional V segments, including TRBV6-2 and TRBV6-3, could not be told apart with the 87-base-pair reads, so those segments were excluded. According to a later analysis, TCR association rates differed among HLA loci, with DRB1 alleles showing the most associated TCRs and HLA-C alleles showing the fewest. In vitro tests confirmed that a few of the cytomegalovirus-associated TCR beta chains recognize cytomegalovirus antigens. In this cohort, only TCR beta chains were sequenced, and detectable features were limited by the absence of alpha or paired-chain data. Strong co-occurrence of HLA alleles, especially DR and DQ, made assigning TCR associations to individual alleles difficult. Specific HLA alleles were associated with roughly 16,000 TCR beta sequences at a false discovery rate of 0.05 in a later analysis. HLA typing was unavailable for some donors at each locus, so association tests used only the typed subset. The classifier was reported to diagnose cytomegalovirus status with high specificity and sensitivity in both the original and validation cohorts. In a later genetic analysis, a missense DCLRE1C variant was associated with V-gene and J-gene trimming of TCR beta chains, and the association was replicated in an independent cohort. Because counts were too low, about 15 rarely observed V segments, including chromosome 9 orphons, were left out of the earlier analysis of 500 to 650 of the donors. According to the authors, the approach could potentially be generalized to other disease states and immunological phenotypes. Linkage disequilibrium might explain the correlated functional status among segregating V segments, but an unknown experimental factor could not be ruled out.

Comments on this clone: The antigen it recognizes is unknown. Base-call qualities are not available, and no considerably larger clone is one nucleotide away.

The CDR1 and CDR2 encoded by the germline V gene (reference sequence) are MNHEY and SMNVEV. The CDR3, cysteine through phenylalanine, is 16 amino acids long. Just the 48-base CDR3 DNA is kept, in frame starting at base 1. Unmatched junction bases come to 16, with V trimmed by 7 bases and J by 12 bases. To prepare the library, the immunoSEQ multiplex PCR assay was applied. For the multiplex PCR, a mixture combining 60 forward primers for TCR Vbeta segments and 13 reverse primers for TCR Jbeta segments was used. The CDR3 region of rearranged TCR beta genes was amplified from genomic DNA with a multiplex PCR assay. The amplified TCR beta libraries were sequenced on the Illumina HiSeq System as 87-base-pair reads. On the study's bioinformatics: In a later analysis, tens of millions of unique TCR beta chains were counted across the roughly 670 repertoires, and approximately 11 million of these chains were shared by at least two donors. Raw reads were error-corrected and collapsed into unique sequences with a nearest-neighbor algorithm that merged closely related sequences to remove PCR and sequencing errors. CDR3 sequences were aligned to IMGT reference sequences to assign V, D and J gene segments. For a sequence to be retained, at least a six-nucleotide match to both a V gene segment and a J gene segment was required. A rearrangement counted as productive if the CDR3 had no stop codons and remained in frame with V and J, and every other rearrangement counted as non-productive. Following IMGT convention, CDR3 was defined as the stretch from the second conserved V-encoded cysteine to the conserved J-encoded phenylalanine. Sequences without an unambiguous match to a single V gene segment were excluded from the earlier analysis of 450 to 650 of the donors. An earlier analysis of about 600 of the donors called V segments functional above 56.7% productive rearrangements and segregating when the between-donor standard deviation exceeded 5%. A statistical classification framework was built for diagnosing cytomegalovirus status from the catalog of TCR beta chain sequences. In a later analysis, V and J genes were assigned by comparing TCR nucleotide sequences against IMGT/GENE-DB human TR gene sequences. The TCRdist pipeline was used in a later analysis to assign CDR3 sequences and most-parsimonious VDJ recombination scenarios. In a later analysis, every TCR beta chain was defined by the combination of its CDR3 amino acid sequence and its V-gene family, and reads without a unique V-gene family were dropped. In a later analysis, several hundred highly shared, low-generation-probability nucleotide sequences were removed to address suspected cross-contamination and a sequencing artifact. For each public chain, a later analysis derived a clonal expansion index from normalized ranks of inferred template counts within each repertoire. In a later analysis, generation probabilities were computed using a VDJ recombination model fitted to out-of-frame rearrangements, and the results were checked against IGoR. Hypergeometric tests were used in a later analysis to score TCR-TCR, TCR-HLA and TCR-CMV co-occurrence, with a repertoire-size bias correction applied to the TCR pairs. False discovery rates were estimated in a later analysis by permuting HLA or CMV assignments 20 times. In a later analysis, co-occurring TCRs were grouped using DBSCAN, and TCRdist sequence similarity was added for clustering within HLA-allele-positive subsets. Repertoires with fewer than 30,000 or more than 120,000 public chains were left out of co-occurrence clustering, as were about five repertoires with anomalous nucleotide sharing. The table comes from immuneACCESS by way of TCRdb, which keeps in-frame sequences with V and J called. Part of the clones is missing from these tables; in studies checked, under half for an unresolved V gene and the rest for unknown reasons. Clone size and the V and J calls come from that table; the DNA yielded D and trimming. The table for this sample lists roughly 80,000 clones; roughly 73% of them were counted only once. The ten top clones hold about 16% of the sample.

The cohort comprised fewer than 700 healthy bone marrow donors. At the time of sampling, all cohort members were nominally healthy, though unrecorded immune exposures were likely present. The donor tested CMV seropositive and was one of the 289 seropositive cohort members. A peripheral blood sample was collected from each donor, and TCR beta sequencing was performed on peripheral blood mononuclear cells. The Qiagen DNeasy Blood Extraction Kit was used to extract genomic DNA from the blood cell samples. The specimen was PBMCs. This sequence originates from a woman between 40 and 50 years old in good health and CMV-seropositive. The rearranged segments are TRBV27 and TRBJ2-1; TRBD2 fits 12 bases in the junction. In nucleotide form, the sequence is TGTGCCAGCAACCGACTAGCGGGGGCTCCTAACCACGGGCAGTTCTTC. Its coded protein is CASNRLAGAPNHGQFF.